This is a list of T cell receptor beta chains from one sample in a study of control samples from healthy donors and cancer patients. Data came from immunoSEQ multiplex PCR; TCRdb stores just in-frame clones and leaves some out. The table has some 130,000 clones, just under 95% seen once. Material: blood. The source is a man younger than 30 in good health. CDR3s leave out the opening cysteine and the closing phenylalanine or tryptophan. Fields, in order: J gene, clone size, V gene, CDR3 protein. For some rows the clone size is stated as once, few or many, or as a class when expanded; others skip it.

TRBJ2-1 | NA | TRBV29-1 | SVAHGTFNEQF
TRBJ2-7 | NA | TRBV5-1 | ASSLFGAREQY
TRBJ1-2 | once | TRBV5-1 | ASSLGTGGGNYGYT
TRBJ2-7 | NA | TRBV6-6 | ASSPNLYEQY
TRBJ2-7 | NA | TRBV3-1/TRBV3-2 | ASSQDPGGNREQY
TRBJ2-6 | NA | TRBV11-2 | ASTMALSGANVLT
TRBJ2-5 | few | TRBV10-1 | ASSEVAKATQY
TRBJ1-2 | NA | TRBV6-5 | ASSSQEGYT
TRBJ1-5 | NA | TRBV5-6 | ASSQGGGRGNQPQH
TRBJ2-1 | NA | TRBV10-3 | AISEYASGGQSSYNEQF
TRBJ2-1 | NA | TRBV27 | ASSPELGSSYNEQF
TRBJ1-2 | NA | TRBV27 | ASCHGYT
TRBJ1-2 | NA | TRBV18 | ASSEGQGRIYGYT
TRBJ2-2 | NA | TRBV28 | ASSQTTGELF
TRBJ2-7 | NA | TRBV9 | ASSARDKSYEQY
TRBJ2-1 | NA | TRBV7-2 | ASSLVHEQF
TRBJ2-3 | NA | TRBV9 | ASSERGLGLDTQY
TRBJ1-6 | NA | TRBV5-4 | ASSLGLGSPLH
TRBJ2-1 | NA | TRBV19 | ASSKGRVRYNEQF